This T cell receptor (beta chain) was sequenced for a study of technical replicates of blood from several donors. Produced via immunoSEQ multiplex PCR; TCRdb's table is partial and in-frame only. The sample records more than 80,000 clones, over 90% being singletons. The CDR3 is 13 amino acids. Between the trimmed V and J ends, which lost 4 bases and 4 bases, there was a span of 11 bases. Germline loops: CDR1 SQVTM, CDR2 ANQGSEA. This TCR came from a human donor in good health. The J gene is TRBJ2-1, the V gene TRBV29-1; a weak D match, TRBD2 (6 bases). The specimen sequenced was T cells isolated from PBMCs. The CDR3 region is CSVVADIYNEQFF. The DNA of the CDR3 is TGCAGCGTTGTAGCGGACATTTACAATGAGCAGTTCTTC.